Listed below are T cell receptor beta chains from one sample, sequenced in a study of technical replicates of blood from four donors. Profiled with immunoSEQ multiplex PCR; TCRdb holds only in-frame clones, not every one. The repertoire holds tens of thousands of clones, roughly 93% seen once, with around 0.25% in the top ten. Sequenced sample: T cells isolated from PBMCs. These TCRs come from a human donor in good health. Both conserved end residues are part of each CDR3. Fields, in order: J gene, V gene, clone size, D gene, CDR3 protein, CDR3 DNA. D genes are given only for firm matches. Part of the rows lack a size; the others show once, few, many or a class for expanded clones.

j_gene: TRBJ1-2; v_gene: TRBV5-1; abundance: NA; d_gene: NA; CDR3aa: CASRPRDTNYGYTF; CDR3nt: TGCGCCAGCAGACCCCGGGACACCAACTATGGCTACACCTTC
j_gene: TRBJ2-7; v_gene: TRBV19; abundance: NA; d_gene: TRBD2; CDR3aa: CASSTGLAVGTEQYF; CDR3nt: TGTGCCAGTAGTACGGGACTAGCGGTGGGTACCGAGCAGTACTTC
j_gene: TRBJ2-2; v_gene: TRBV4-1; abundance: NA; d_gene: NA; CDR3aa: CASKREIANTGELFF; CDR3nt: TGCGCCAGCAAACGGGAGATCGCGAACACCGGGGAGCTGTTTTTT
j_gene: TRBJ2-7; v_gene: TRBV11-2; abundance: NA; d_gene: NA; CDR3aa: CASSLVRGTYEQYF; CDR3nt: TGTGCCAGCAGCTTAGTAAGGGGTACCTACGAGCAGTACTTC
j_gene: TRBJ2-1; v_gene: TRBV7-9; abundance: NA; d_gene: TRBD2; CDR3aa: CASSLAGTSGNEQFF; CDR3nt: TGTGCCAGCAGCTTAGCCGGGACTAGCGGCAATGAGCAGTTCTTC
j_gene: TRBJ2-3; v_gene: TRBV30; abundance: NA; d_gene: NA; CDR3aa: CAYTRAQYF; CDR3nt: TGTGCCTACACCCGGGCGCAGTATTTT
j_gene: TRBJ1-2; v_gene: TRBV5-1; abundance: NA; d_gene: TRBD1; CDR3aa: CASSSAGTGAYGWTF; CDR3nt: TGCGCCAGCAGCTCCGCCGGGACAGGGGCCTATGGCTGGACCTTC
j_gene: TRBJ2-7; v_gene: TRBV19; abundance: NA; d_gene: TRBD2; CDR3aa: CASSILSMSGSIDEQYF; CDR3nt: TGTGCCAGTAGTATACTTTCGATGAGCGGGAGTATCGACGAGCAGTACTTC
j_gene: TRBJ1-5; v_gene: TRBV18; abundance: NA; d_gene: NA; CDR3aa: CASSPLGDSNQPQHF; CDR3nt: TGTGCCAGCTCACCACTAGGGGATAGCAATCAGCCCCAGCATTTT
j_gene: TRBJ2-7; v_gene: TRBV9; abundance: NA; d_gene: NA; CDR3aa: CASSAGTPPYEQYF; CDR3nt: TGTGCCAGCAGCGCCGGGACTCCCCCCTACGAGCAGTACTTC
j_gene: TRBJ2-2; v_gene: TRBV2; abundance: NA; d_gene: NA; CDR3aa: CASSEGTGPTGELFF; CDR3nt: TGTGCCAGCAGTGAAGGAACAGGGCCCACCGGGGAGCTGTTTTTT
j_gene: TRBJ2-7; v_gene: TRBV4-1; abundance: once; d_gene: NA; CDR3aa: CASSQESRVEQYF; CDR3nt: TGCGCCAGCAGCCAAGAATCTCGGGTCGAGCAGTACTTC
j_gene: TRBJ2-7; v_gene: TRBV2; abundance: few; d_gene: NA; CDR3aa: CASSAASGNLSEQYF; CDR3nt: TGTGCCAGCAGTGCTGCGAGTGGTAATCTCTCCGAGCAGTACTTC
j_gene: TRBJ1-2; v_gene: TRBV5-1; abundance: NA; d_gene: NA; CDR3aa: CASSLVSDYGYTF; CDR3nt: TGCGCCAGCAGCTTGGTGTCAGACTATGGCTACACCTTC
j_gene: TRBJ2-1; v_gene: TRBV5-4; abundance: NA; d_gene: NA; CDR3aa: CASRTPRTPLDEQFF; CDR3nt: TGTGCCAGCAGAACCCCCAGGACTCCTTTGGATGAGCAGTTCTTC
j_gene: TRBJ2-7; v_gene: TRBV5-1; abundance: NA; d_gene: TRBD2; CDR3aa: CASSYGTSVYEQYF; CDR3nt: TGCGCCAGCAGCTACGGGACTAGCGTCTACGAGCAGTACTTC
j_gene: TRBJ2-7; v_gene: TRBV28; abundance: NA; d_gene: NA; CDR3aa: CASSFPAESYEQYF; CDR3nt: TGTGCCAGCAGTTTTCCGGCGGAATCCTACGAGCAGTACTTC
j_gene: TRBJ2-1; v_gene: TRBV25-1; abundance: NA; d_gene: NA; CDR3aa: CASSEYPHNEQFF; CDR3nt: TGTGCCAGCAGTGAATATCCTCACAATGAGCAGTTCTTC
j_gene: TRBJ2-3; v_gene: TRBV18; abundance: NA; d_gene: NA; CDR3aa: CASSALAAQHGDTQYF; CDR3nt: TGTGCCAGCTCAGCGTTAGCGGCCCAACATGGGGATACGCAGTATTTT
j_gene: TRBJ1-2; v_gene: TRBV6-5; abundance: once; d_gene: TRBD1; CDR3aa: CAVTGVWPYGYTF; CDR3nt: TGTGCCGTAACAGGGGTCTGGCCCTATGGCTACACCTTC
j_gene: TRBJ2-2; v_gene: TRBV28; abundance: NA; d_gene: TRBD2; CDR3aa: CASSFGLATRPNTGELFF; CDR3nt: TGTGCCAGCAGTTTTGGACTAGCGACCCGACCGAACACCGGGGAGCTGTTTTTT
j_gene: TRBJ2-2; v_gene: TRBV29-1; abundance: NA; d_gene: TRBD2; CDR3aa: CSVQSWGGNAGELFF; CDR3nt: TGCAGCGTTCAATCGTGGGGGGGGAATGCCGGGGAGCTGTTTTTT
j_gene: TRBJ1-1; v_gene: TRBV12-5; abundance: few; d_gene: NA; CDR3aa: CASGLVKTGETNTEAFF; CDR3nt: TGTGCTAGTGGTTTGGTAAAAACGGGGGAAACTAACACTGAAGCTTTCTTT
j_gene: TRBJ1-1; v_gene: TRBV4-1; abundance: NA; d_gene: NA; CDR3aa: CASNQVVRTANTEAFF; CDR3nt: TGCGCCAGCAACCAAGTTGTCCGGACAGCGAACACTGAAGCTTTCTTT
j_gene: TRBJ2-1; v_gene: TRBV7-9; abundance: NA; d_gene: NA; CDR3aa: CASSLYVGTYPSSYNEQFF; CDR3nt: TGTGCCAGCAGCTTATACGTCGGGACATACCCTAGCTCCTACAATGAGCAGTTCTTC
j_gene: TRBJ1-1; v_gene: TRBV6-5; abundance: NA; d_gene: NA; CDR3aa: CASSPRGGGSTEAFF; CDR3nt: TGTGCCAGCAGTCCGCGAGGGGGGGGTAGTACTGAAGCTTTCTTT
j_gene: TRBJ2-2; v_gene: TRBV6-5; abundance: NA; d_gene: TRBD2; CDR3aa: CASSYSAGANTGELFF; CDR3nt: TGTGCCAGCAGTTACTCAGCGGGGGCGAACACCGGGGAGCTGTTTTTT
j_gene: TRBJ2-7; v_gene: TRBV6-1; abundance: NA; d_gene: NA; CDR3aa: CASSAWAGATYEQYF; CDR3nt: TGTGCCAGCAGTGCCTGGGCAGGCGCGACCTACGAGCAGTACTTC
j_gene: TRBJ2-1; v_gene: TRBV6-5; abundance: NA; d_gene: TRBD1; CDR3aa: CASSPYRGTYNEQFF; CDR3nt: TGTGCCAGCAGTCCCTACAGGGGTACCTACAATGAGCAGTTCTTC
j_gene: TRBJ1-5; v_gene: TRBV10-1; abundance: NA; d_gene: NA; CDR3aa: CASSEKGSNQPQHF; CDR3nt: TGCGCCAGCAGTGAGAAGGGGTCTAATCAGCCCCAGCATTTT
j_gene: TRBJ1-1; v_gene: TRBV20-1; abundance: NA; d_gene: NA; CDR3aa: CSLKTEAFF; CDR3nt: TGCAGCCTAAAAACTGAAGCTTTCTTT
j_gene: TRBJ2-5; v_gene: TRBV5-8; abundance: NA; d_gene: TRBD2; CDR3aa: CASSLGRGVETQYF; CDR3nt: TGTGCCAGCAGCCTCGGGAGGGGTGTAGAGACCCAGTACTTC
j_gene: TRBJ2-1; v_gene: TRBV4-1; abundance: NA; d_gene: TRBD2; CDR3aa: CASSQESGSRNEQFF; CDR3nt: TGCGCCAGCAGCCAAGAAAGCGGGAGTCGGAATGAGCAGTTCTTC
j_gene: TRBJ1-4; v_gene: TRBV5-8; abundance: NA; d_gene: NA; CDR3aa: CASSLDLLQKLFF; CDR3nt: TGTGCCAGCAGCTTGGACCTCCTGCAGAAACTGTTTTTT
j_gene: TRBJ1-2; v_gene: TRBV7-9; abundance: NA; d_gene: NA; CDR3aa: CASSLFTTNYGYTF; CDR3nt: TGTGCCAGCAGCTTGTTCACAACTAACTATGGCTACACCTTC
j_gene: TRBJ2-3; v_gene: TRBV6-6; abundance: NA; d_gene: TRBD1; CDR3aa: CASSYSGGSSTDTQYF; CDR3nt: TGTGCCAGCAGTTACTCAGGGGGCTCTAGCACAGATACGCAGTATTTT
j_gene: TRBJ2-3; v_gene: TRBV15; abundance: NA; d_gene: NA; CDR3aa: CATSAPETGTDTQYF; CDR3nt: TGTGCCACCAGTGCACCGGAGACAGGTACCGATACGCAGTATTTT
j_gene: TRBJ2-1; v_gene: TRBV28; abundance: NA; d_gene: NA; CDR3aa: CASSLLAWGSGIYEQFF; CDR3nt: TGTGCCAGCAGTCTTCTCGCTTGGGGATCGGGAATTTATGAGCAGTTCTTC
j_gene: TRBJ2-3; v_gene: TRBV6-5; abundance: once; d_gene: NA; CDR3aa: CASSFSGRTDTQYF; CDR3nt: TGTGCCAGCAGCTTCTCGGGTCGCACAGATACGCAGTATTTT
j_gene: TRBJ2-2; v_gene: TRBV28; abundance: NA; d_gene: NA; CDR3aa: CATGSPNTGELFF; CDR3nt: TGTGCCACGGGGTCCCCGAACACCGGGGAGCTGTTTTTT
j_gene: TRBJ2-1; v_gene: TRBV4-1; abundance: NA; d_gene: TRBD2; CDR3aa: CASSQDAGGTPGYNEQFF; CDR3nt: TGCGCCAGCAGCCAAGATGCGGGAGGAACTCCCGGATACAATGAGCAGTTCTTC
j_gene: TRBJ2-5; v_gene: TRBV4-2; abundance: NA; d_gene: NA; CDR3aa: CASRSGPQETQYF; CDR3nt: TGTGCCAGCAGGAGTGGGCCTCAAGAGACCCAGTACTTC
j_gene: TRBJ2-1; v_gene: TRBV4-2; abundance: NA; d_gene: TRBD2; CDR3aa: CASSQGLAGGNEQFF; CDR3nt: TGTGCCAGCAGCCAAGGCCTAGCGGGAGGAAATGAGCAGTTCTTC
j_gene: TRBJ1-1; v_gene: TRBV29-1; abundance: NA; d_gene: NA; CDR3aa: CSAQGYTEAFF; CDR3nt: TGCAGCGCCCAGGGTTACACTGAAGCTTTCTTT
j_gene: TRBJ1-6; v_gene: TRBV25-1; abundance: NA; d_gene: NA; CDR3aa: CASSEWEGVDSPLHF; CDR3nt: TGTGCCAGCAGTGAATGGGAGGGTGTGGATTCACCCCTCCACTTT
j_gene: TRBJ2-7; v_gene: TRBV5-8; abundance: NA; d_gene: TRBD1; CDR3aa: CASSLRDRDPYEQYF; CDR3nt: TGTGCCAGCAGCTTGAGGGACAGGGATCCCTACGAGCAGTACTTC
j_gene: TRBJ1-6; v_gene: TRBV6-6; abundance: NA; d_gene: NA; CDR3aa: CASSKSTSSYNSPLHF; CDR3nt: TGTGCCAGCAGTAAATCTACTAGCTCCTATAATTCACCCCTCCACTTT
j_gene: TRBJ2-5; v_gene: TRBV10-1; abundance: NA; d_gene: NA; CDR3aa: CASSSGTRQETQYF; CDR3nt: TGCGCCAGCAGCTCGGGAACTAGGCAAGAGACCCAGTACTTC
j_gene: TRBJ2-6; v_gene: TRBV28; abundance: NA; d_gene: NA; CDR3aa: CASSFSGRYFSGANVLTF; CDR3nt: TGTGCCAGCAGTTTCTCGGGGAGATACTTCTCTGGGGCCAACGTCCTGACTTTC
j_gene: TRBJ1-1; v_gene: TRBV7-7; abundance: NA; d_gene: NA; CDR3aa: CASSLLVNSEAFF; CDR3nt: TGTGCTAGCAGCTTATTGGTGAACTCTGAAGCTTTCTTT
j_gene: TRBJ1-4; v_gene: TRBV30; abundance: NA; d_gene: NA; CDR3aa: CAWTRGPGGGKLFF; CDR3nt: TGTGCCTGGACCCGAGGGCCCGGCGGGGGAAAACTGTTTTTT
j_gene: TRBJ1-5; v_gene: TRBV5-5; abundance: NA; d_gene: TRBD1; CDR3aa: CASSSAGTGNQPQHF; CDR3nt: TGTGCCAGCAGCTCTGCTGGGACAGGGAATCAGCCCCAGCATTTT
j_gene: TRBJ2-7; v_gene: TRBV28; abundance: NA; d_gene: TRBD2; CDR3aa: CASSLPSGRIYEQYF; CDR3nt: TGTGCCAGCAGTCTCCCAAGCGGGAGAATCTACGAGCAGTACTTC
j_gene: TRBJ2-3; v_gene: TRBV2; abundance: NA; d_gene: TRBD2; CDR3aa: CASSRGTSLTDTQYF; CDR3nt: TGTGCCAGCAGTCGGGGGACTAGCCTCACAGATACGCAGTATTTT
j_gene: TRBJ2-7; v_gene: TRBV29-1; abundance: NA; d_gene: TRBD1; CDR3aa: CSASGTGLFHEQYF; CDR3nt: TGCAGCGCCTCCGGGACAGGGCTGTTCCACGAGCAGTACTTC
j_gene: TRBJ1-2; v_gene: TRBV25-1; abundance: NA; d_gene: NA; CDR3aa: CASSRHGVLGRDYGYTF; CDR3nt: TGTGCCAGCAGTCGCCACGGCGTCCTGGGCAGAGACTATGGCTACACCTTC
j_gene: TRBJ1-1; v_gene: TRBV11-3; abundance: NA; d_gene: NA; CDR3aa: CASAYSNAEAFF; CDR3nt: TGTGCCAGCGCTTACTCGAACGCTGAAGCTTTCTTT
j_gene: TRBJ2-6; v_gene: TRBV6-1; abundance: NA; d_gene: NA; CDR3aa: CASSGPWGRRSGANVLTF; CDR3nt: TGTGCCAGCAGTGGGCCTTGGGGGCGTCGCTCTGGGGCCAACGTCCTGACTTTC
j_gene: TRBJ2-7; v_gene: TRBV15; abundance: NA; d_gene: TRBD2; CDR3aa: CATSPGPTSGSYEQYF; CDR3nt: TGTGCCACCAGCCCTGGGCCCACTAGCGGCTCCTACGAGCAGTACTTC